The clone carrying this T cell receptor beta chain was seen more than once but under ten times. Its specificity is unknown. This entry is derived from a study of identical twins. General study points: Low generation-probability sequences were in excess among twin-shared out-of-frame alpha sequences. Cross-sectional statistical analysis was relied on for the conclusions, without the same donors being followed.

This CDR3 contains 13 residues. The V end lost 0 bases, the J end lost 9 bases, and 11 bases lay between the germline ends. Germline V gene lookup returns CDR1 LGHDT and CDR2 YNNKEL (reference sequence). Only healthy Caucasians were included as donors. Template switching introduced a universal primer site, and the cDNA bore unique molecular identifiers. TCRdb used MiXCR to reprocess the 5' RACE reads, holding one entry per CDR3 protein. The table lists some 1,700,000 distinct CDR3 sequences, around 33% of them singletons, with over 0.25% in the top ten. The sample comprised cord blood. The clonotype comes from a newborn girl in good health. The chain employs TRBV3-1 and TRBJ1-2; D ambiguous. CDR3 nucleotides: TGTGCCAGCAGCCAAGAAAACCTAGCACGCTACACCTTC. It is translated as CASSQENLARYTF.